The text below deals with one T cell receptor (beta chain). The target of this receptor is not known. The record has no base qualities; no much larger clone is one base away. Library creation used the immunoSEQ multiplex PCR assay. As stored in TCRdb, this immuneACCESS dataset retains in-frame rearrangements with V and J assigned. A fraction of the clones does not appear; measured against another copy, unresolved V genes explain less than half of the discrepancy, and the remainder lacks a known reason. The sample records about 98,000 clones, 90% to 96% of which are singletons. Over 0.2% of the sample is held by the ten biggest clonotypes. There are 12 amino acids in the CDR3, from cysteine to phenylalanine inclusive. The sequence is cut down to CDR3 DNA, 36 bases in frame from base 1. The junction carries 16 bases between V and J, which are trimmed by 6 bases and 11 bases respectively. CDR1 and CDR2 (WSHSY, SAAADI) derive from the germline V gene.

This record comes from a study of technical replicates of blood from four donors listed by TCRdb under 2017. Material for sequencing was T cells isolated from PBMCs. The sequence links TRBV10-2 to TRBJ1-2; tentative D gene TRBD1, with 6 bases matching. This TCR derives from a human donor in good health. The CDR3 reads CASRETGDRYTF. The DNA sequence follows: TGCGCCAGCAGGGAGACAGGCGACCGATACACCTTC.